Presented here are 14 T cell receptor beta chains from one specimen sequenced in a study of blood T cell repertoires in COVID-19. Repertoires were generated with immunoSEQ multiplex PCR, while TCRdb's copy carries only in-frame clones and drops some. The repertoire holds under 250,000 clones, with almost 90% as singletons. The material sequenced was peripheral blood. These receptors all come from a man older than 75 with acute or convalescent COVID-19.

This clone was detected only a few times. The gene calls are TRBV24-1 and TRBJ1-5; D might be TRBD1 (6 bases). There are 15 residues in the CDR3. In germline, CDR1 is KGHDR, CDR2 SFDVKD. V lost 4 bases to trimming and J lost 1 base, with 10 bases between them. CDR3 in amino acids: CATSEQGWSNQPQHF. In nucleotides, the CDR3 is TGTGCCACCAGTGAACAGGGTTGGAGCAATCAGCCCCAGCATTTT.

The chain uses TRBV5-4 and TRBJ1-3, with D hard to call. The germline CDR1 and CDR2 sequences are SGHNT and YYREEE (reference sequence). Between the trimmed V and J ends, which lost 0 bases and 1 base, there was a span of 8 bases. The CDR3 is 15 amino acids. The CDR3 nucleotides read TGTGCCAGCAGCTTGGACCGGGTATCTGGAAACACCATATATTTT. Translation gives CASSLDRVSGNTIYF. The full variable domain, in which reference TRBV5-4 and TRBJ1-3 provide the parts outside the CDR3, is ETGVTQSPTHLIKTRGQQVTLRCSSQSGHNTVSWYQQALGQGPQFIFQYYREEENGRGNFPPRFSGLQFPNYSSELNVNALELDDSALYLCASSLDRVSGNTIYFGEGSWLTVV.

This chain uses TRBV3-1 (or the pseudogene TRBV3-2) with TRBJ1-2; a weak D match, TRBD1 (6 bases). Germline V gene data show CDR1 as LGHDT and CDR2 as YNNKEL (reference sequence). The V and J ends lost 1 base and 5 bases respectively, with 17 bases between them. The CDR3 spans 16 residues. CDR3 sequence (DNA): TGTGCCAGCAGCCAAGGAGGGAGGGGGAGATTTTATGGCTACACCTTC. Protein product: CASSQGGRGRFYGYTF.

The V gene is TRBV2, the J gene TRBJ1-2, with 9 bases aligning to TRBD1. The CDR3 loop spans 15 amino acids. CDR1 SNHLY and CDR2 FYNNEI come from the germline V gene. V dropped 7 bases and J dropped 1; count of bases not matched to a gene: 7. CDR3 sequence: CASTLQGASNYGYTF. CDR3 in DNA: TGTGCCAGCACCCTACAGGGGGCCAGTAACTATGGCTACACCTTC.

This chain uses TRBV2 with TRBJ2-2; TRBD2 matches at 9 bases. V gave up 8 bases and J gave up 4 bases; unmatched junction bases: 5. The CDR3 totals 14 residues. Germline V gene data show CDR1 as SNHLY and CDR2 as FYNNEI. The CDR3 DNA is TGTGCCAGCCGTAGCGGGAGAACCACCGGGGAGCTGTTTTTT. It yields the protein CASRSGRTTGELFF.

The chain links TRBV6-5 to TRBJ1-5; D might be TRBD1 (6 bases). There are 13 residues in the CDR3. Germline CDR1 is MNHEY and CDR2 is SVGAGI. Trimming removed 5 bases from V and 7 bases from J, with 12 bases in between. In nucleotides, the CDR3 is TGTGCCAGCAGTAGGGACAATCGCCAGCCCCAGCATTTT. Its translation is CASSRDNRQPQHF.

V usage is TRBV5-1 and J usage is TRBJ1-2; TRBD1 agrees at 9 bases. This CDR3 comprises 13 residues. CDR1 is SGHRS, CDR2 YFSETQ, per germline. V shed 4 bases and J 6 bases; nucleotides not matched to a gene: 4. The CDR3 DNA reads as TGCGCCAGCAGCCCGGGACAGGGTGATGGCTACACCTTC. Translated, it gives CASSPGQGDGYTF.

This chain uses TRBV5-1 with TRBJ2-5; 8 bases line up with TRBD2. Germline V gives CDR1 SGHRS, CDR2 YFSETQ. The CDR3 length is 15 residues. V trimming: 0 bases; J trimming: 0 bases; junction bases outside the gene matches: 1. DNA of the CDR3: TGCGCCAGCAGCTTGGCAGCGGGGGACCAAGAGACCCAGTACTTC. Amino acids: CASSLAAGDQETQYF.

The chain combines TRBV7-2 with TRBJ2-3, with D possibly TRBD2 on 6 matching bases. Trimming took 4 bases from V and 4 from J, leaving 9 bases between them. Germline loops: CDR1 SGHTA, CDR2 FQGNSA. The CDR3 extends over 13 amino acids. CDR3 in amino acids: CASSYSGADTQYF. Written as DNA, the CDR3 is TGTGCCAGCAGCTATAGCGGAGCAGATACGCAGTATTTT.

The V call is TRBV6-5, the J call TRBJ1-1; no reliable D call. The length of the CDR3 is 13 residues. The V gene's germline CDR1 is MNHEY and CDR2 SVGAGI. Trimming shortened V by 0 bases and J by 2 bases, and 4 bases separated the two germline ends. CDR3: CASSYSSNTEAFF. In DNA form, the CDR3 reads TGTGCCAGCAGTTACTCATCTAACACTGAAGCTTTCTTT.

V usage is TRBV5-1 and J usage is TRBJ2-1, with 7 positions matching TRBD2. This CDR3 has 16 residues. The germline CDR1 and CDR2 sequences are SGHRS and YFSETQ. V lost 6 bases, J lost 6 bases, and 15 bases stayed unmatched. The CDR3 loop is CASTRSGGRISNEQFF. The CDR3, as DNA: TGCGCCAGCACCCGAAGTGGCGGGAGAATTAGCAATGAGCAGTTCTTC.

The V and J genes are TRBV7-9 and TRBJ2-2; TRBD1 matches at 7 bases. This CDR3 spans 13 amino acids. The trim removed 7 bases at V and 6 bases at J, leaving 5 bases unmatched. Per germline, CDR1 SEHNR and CDR2 FQNEAQ (reference sequence). CDR3 DNA sequence: TGTGCCAGCAAGTATACAGGGGCCGGGGAGCTGTTTTTT. Translation gives CASKYTGAGELFF.

This chain links TRBV19 with TRBJ2-1, with D hard to call. Looked up from germline, CDR1 is LNHDA and CDR2 is SQIVND (reference sequence). Trimming pared 2 bases from V and 4 bases from J, leaving 9 bases between. The CDR3 is 14 residues long. In DNA form, the CDR3 reads TGTGCCAGTAGTATACTTCCCCTTTACAATGAGCAGTTCTTC. This encodes CASSILPLYNEQFF.

The chain has TRBV6-5 and TRBJ1-6; D might be TRBD1 (5 bases). CDR3 length: 12 residues. Germline V lookup: CDR1 MNHEY, CDR2 SVGAGI. Trimming cost V 5 bases and J 7 bases, with 6 bases left between them. As DNA, the CDR3 is TGTGCCAGCAGTCCAGGGAATTCACCCCTCCACTTT. The encoded protein is CASSPGNSPLHF.